The 14 T cell receptor beta chains below come from one sample, sequenced in a study of blood T cell repertoires in COVID-19. Sequencing used immunoSEQ multiplex PCR; TCRdb keeps in-frame clones, though not all of them. The sample shows hundreds of thousands of clones, around four fifths of them seen only once. The specimen sequenced was peripheral blood. All receptors derive from a woman between 45 and 65 years old with active or convalescent COVID-19.

Note on this clone: The sample contains more than one DNA sequence encoding this CDR3. The V call is TRBV5-1, the J call TRBJ1-1; TRBD1 is a possible D gene (5 bases). The ends were cut back, 4 bases at V and 3 bases at J, with 10 bases in the middle. This CDR3 comprises 13 residues. The V gene's germline CDR1 is SGHRS and CDR2 YFSETQ. This CDR3 is CASSGTGDTEAFF. CDR3 nucleotide sequence: TGCGCCAGCAGCGGGACGGGGGACACTGAAGCTTTCTTT.

The CDR3 is CASTRGARTEAFF. For the CDR3, the DNA is TGTGCCAGCACGCGGGGGGCGCGCACTGAAGCTTTCTTT. The chain joins TRBV2 to TRBJ1-1; D possibly corresponds to TRBD1 (6 bases). This CDR3 is 13 amino acids long. The germline V gene encodes CDR1 SNHLY and CDR2 FYNNEI. V lost 7 bases and J lost 4, with 13 bases in between.

The V call is TRBV27, the J call TRBJ2-1; 11 bases are a match to TRBD2. Germline V gives CDR1 MNHEY, CDR2 SMNVEV (reference sequence). This CDR3 spans 15 amino acids. The V and J ends lost 6 bases and 4 bases, in that order; junction bases with no gene match: 5. The CDR3 sequence is CASSHGTSGYNEQFF. CDR3 DNA: TGTGCCAGCAGCCACGGGACTAGCGGATACAATGAGCAGTTCTTC.

This clone was recorded once. The chain combines TRBV24-1 with TRBJ1-1; D unclear. This CDR3 is built from 15 residues. The V gene's germline CDR1 is KGHDR and CDR2 SFDVKD. Trimming took 5 bases from V and 5 from J, leaving 17 bases between them. The CDR3 spells CATSVDRAGGTEAFF. In DNA form, the CDR3 reads TGTGCCACCAGTGTCGACCGGGCCGGAGGGACTGAAGCTTTCTTT.

The chain uses TRBV5-4 and TRBJ2-3; D might be TRBD2 (5 bases). This CDR3 contains 15 residues. The germline gives CDR1 SGHNT, CDR2 YYREEE (reference sequence). The V end was cut by 0 bases, the J end by 2 bases, with 10 bases between. CDR3 bases: TGTGCCAGCAGCTTGGGACCGGGGTCCACAGATACGCAGTATTTT. This translates into CASSLGPGSTDTQYF.

This clone was observed a single time. This chain links TRBV27 with TRBJ2-1, with TRBD2 matching over 8 bases. Germline CDR1 MNHEY, CDR2 SMNVEV (reference sequence). V lost 0 bases to trimming and J lost 4 bases; unmatched junction nucleotides: 5. The CDR3 spans 16 residues. CDR3 sequence (DNA): TGTGCCAGCAGTTTATCGTTTAGCGGGACTTACAATGAGCAGTTCTTC. As protein: CASSLSFSGTYNEQFF.

J is TRBJ1-2 and V is TRBV6-5, with no clear D. There are 15 residues in the CDR3. Germline CDR1 and CDR2: MNHEY and SVGAGI. V dropped 0 bases and J dropped 4 bases, with 12 bases sitting between them. In DNA, the CDR3 is TGTGCCAGCAGTTACTCGAGGTCGGCTGGCTATGGCTACACCTTC. This encodes CASSYSRSAGYGYTF.

The chain employs TRBV29-1 and TRBJ1-1; 8 bases match TRBD1. The CDR3 length is 14 residues. The V gene end was trimmed by 6 bases and the J gene end by 1 base; junction bases not matched to a gene: 7. The germline V gene has CDR1 SQVTM and CDR2 ANQGSEA. CDR3 DNA sequence: TGCAGCGTAGCAAGACAGGGGACGAACACTGAAGCTTTCTTT. Its translation: CSVARQGTNTEAFF.

This chain links TRBV13 with TRBJ2-7; tentatively, D is TRBD2 (6 bases). Germline V gene sequence: CDR1 PRHDT, CDR2 FYEKMQ (reference sequence). V was pared by 5 bases and J by 5 bases, with 19 bases between. The CDR3 is 15 residues long. CDR3 in DNA: TGTGCCAGCAGCCCAAGCCACTCGGGAGTCCACGAGCAGTACTTC. Amino acid sequence: CASSPSHSGVHEQYF.

CDR3 residues: CASSSGQGVAFF. The CDR3 DNA reads TGCGCCAGCAGCTCGGGACAGGGGGTGGCTTTCTTT. The chain joins TRBV5-1 to TRBJ1-1; 11 nucleotides agree with TRBD1. The CDR3 loop spans 12 amino acids. CDR1 is SGHRS, CDR2 YFSETQ, per germline. The V and J ends lost 3 bases and 11 bases, in that order; junction bases with no gene match: 3.

This chain joins TRBV6-5 and TRBJ1-5; TRBD1 might be the D (6 bases). In germline, CDR1 is MNHEY, CDR2 SVGAGI. CDR3 length equals 14 residues. V was clipped by 7 bases and J by 2 bases, with 12 bases between them. CDR3: CASKGGAGNQPQHF. CDR3 nucleotides: TGTGCCAGCAAGGGGGGGGCCGGCAATCAGCCCCAGCATTTT.

This clone occurred once. The chain couples TRBV3-1 (or the pseudogene TRBV3-2) to TRBJ2-5; tentative D call: TRBD2 (5 bases). Per the germline V gene, CDR1 is LGHDT and CDR2 is YNNKEL (reference sequence). V was trimmed by 0 bases and J by 5 bases, leaving 13 bases between them. The CDR3 is 15 residues long. DNA of the CDR3: TGTGCCAGCAGCCAAGAATTACGGGGATGGGAGACCCAGTACTTC. Its translation: CASSQELRGWETQYF.

The gene calls are TRBV7-9 and TRBJ2-1; 7 bases align to TRBD2. Trimming cost V 5 bases and J 0 bases; bases outside gene matches: 7. Germline-derived CDR1 and CDR2 are SEHNR and FQNEAQ (reference sequence). This CDR3 is built from 16 residues. The CDR3 nucleotides read TGTGCCAGCAGCATAAGCGGGACTAACTCCTACAATGAGCAGTTCTTC. Residues: CASSISGTNSYNEQFF.

The chain links TRBV3-1 (or the pseudogene TRBV3-2) to TRBJ2-7; TRBD1 aligns across 7 bases. The germline CDR1 and CDR2 sequences are LGHDT and YNNKEL (reference sequence). The CDR3 has 17 residues. J lost 2 bases, V lost 4 bases, and 14 bases had no gene match. This CDR3 is CASSLPPGQGVPYEQYF. The CDR3 bases are TGTGCCAGCAGCCTCCCCCCGGGCCAGGGGGTCCCCTACGAGCAGTACTTC.